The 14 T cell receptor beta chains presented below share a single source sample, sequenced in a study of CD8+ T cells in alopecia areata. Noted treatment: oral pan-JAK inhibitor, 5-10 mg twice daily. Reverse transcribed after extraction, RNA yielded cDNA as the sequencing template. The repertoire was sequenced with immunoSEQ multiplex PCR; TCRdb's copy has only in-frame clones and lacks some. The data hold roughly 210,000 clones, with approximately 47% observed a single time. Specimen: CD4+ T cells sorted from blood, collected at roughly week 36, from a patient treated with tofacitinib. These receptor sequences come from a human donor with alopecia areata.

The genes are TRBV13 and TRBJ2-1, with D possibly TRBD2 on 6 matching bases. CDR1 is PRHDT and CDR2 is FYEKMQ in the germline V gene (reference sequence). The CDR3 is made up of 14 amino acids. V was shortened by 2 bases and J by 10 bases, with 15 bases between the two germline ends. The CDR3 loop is CASSLYSGVREQFF. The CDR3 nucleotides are TGTGCCAGCAGCTTATATTCGGGGGTAAGGGAGCAGTTCTTC.

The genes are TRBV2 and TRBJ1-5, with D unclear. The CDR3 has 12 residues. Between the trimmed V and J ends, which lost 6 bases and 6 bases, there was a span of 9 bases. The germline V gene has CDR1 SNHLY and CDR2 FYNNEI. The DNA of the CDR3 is TGTGCCAGCAGGCAGGCAGGTCAGCCCCAGCATTTT. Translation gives CASRQAGQPQHF.

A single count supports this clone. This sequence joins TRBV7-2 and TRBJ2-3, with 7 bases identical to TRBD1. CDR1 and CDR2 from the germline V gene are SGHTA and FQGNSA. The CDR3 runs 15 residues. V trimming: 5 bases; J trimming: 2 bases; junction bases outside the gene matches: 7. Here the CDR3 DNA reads TGTGCCAGCAGCCAGAGGACAGGCTACACAGATACGCAGTATTTT. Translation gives CASSQRTGYTDTQYF.

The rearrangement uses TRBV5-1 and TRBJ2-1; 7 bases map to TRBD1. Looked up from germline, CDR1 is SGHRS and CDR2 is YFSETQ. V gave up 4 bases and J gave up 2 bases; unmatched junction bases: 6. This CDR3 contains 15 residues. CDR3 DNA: TGCGCCAGCAGCATGGGGGACAGAGCCTACAATGAGCAGTTCTTC. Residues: CASSMGDRAYNEQFF. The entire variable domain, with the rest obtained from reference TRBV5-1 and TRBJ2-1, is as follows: KAGVTQTPRYLIKTRGQQVTLSCSPISGHRSVSWYQQTPGQGLQFLFEYFSETQRNKGNFPGRFSGRQFSNSRSEMNVSTLELGDSALYLCASSMGDRAYNEQFFGPGTRLTVL.

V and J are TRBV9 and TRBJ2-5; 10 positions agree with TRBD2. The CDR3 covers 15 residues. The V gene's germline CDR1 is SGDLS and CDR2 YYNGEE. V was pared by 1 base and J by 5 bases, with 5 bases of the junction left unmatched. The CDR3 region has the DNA TGTGCCAGCAGCGTAACTAGCGGGAATGTTGAGACCCAGTACTTC. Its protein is CASSVTSGNVETQYF.

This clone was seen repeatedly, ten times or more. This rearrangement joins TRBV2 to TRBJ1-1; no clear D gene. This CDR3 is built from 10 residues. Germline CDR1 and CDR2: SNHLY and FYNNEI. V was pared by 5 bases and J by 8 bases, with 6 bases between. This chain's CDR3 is CASSLGEAFF. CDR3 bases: TGTGCCAGCAGTTTGGGGGAAGCTTTCTTT.

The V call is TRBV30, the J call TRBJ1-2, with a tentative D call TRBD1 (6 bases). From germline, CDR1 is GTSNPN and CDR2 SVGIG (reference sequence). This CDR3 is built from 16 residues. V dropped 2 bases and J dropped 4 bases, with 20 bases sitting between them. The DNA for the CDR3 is TGTGCCTGGAGTACTCCCACCGTGGGGGGCGGCTATGGCTACACCTTC. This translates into CAWSTPTVGGGYGYTF.

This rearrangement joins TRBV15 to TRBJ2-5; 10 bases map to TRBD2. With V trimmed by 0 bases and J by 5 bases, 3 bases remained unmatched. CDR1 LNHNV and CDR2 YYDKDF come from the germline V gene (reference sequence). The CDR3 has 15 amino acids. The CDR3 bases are TGTGCCACCAGCAGAGACAAGACTAGCGGGGAGACCCAGTACTTC. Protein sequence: CATSRDKTSGETQYF.

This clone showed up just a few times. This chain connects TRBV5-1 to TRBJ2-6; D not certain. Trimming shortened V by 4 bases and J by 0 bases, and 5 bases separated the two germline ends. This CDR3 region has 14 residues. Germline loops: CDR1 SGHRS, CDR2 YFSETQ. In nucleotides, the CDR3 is TGCGCCAGCAGCCCACTCTCTGGGGCCAACGTCCTGACTTTC. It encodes CASSPLSGANVLTF.

CDR3 in amino acids: CASKPGGALETQYF. Here the CDR3 DNA reads TGTGCCAGCAAACCAGGAGGTGCTTTAGAGACCCAGTACTTC. The rearrangement links TRBV28 to TRBJ2-5; a possible D gene is TRBD2 (5 bases). V lost 7 bases to trimming and J lost 4 bases, with 16 bases between them. Germline CDR1 MDHEN, CDR2 SYDVKM. This CDR3 is built from 14 residues.

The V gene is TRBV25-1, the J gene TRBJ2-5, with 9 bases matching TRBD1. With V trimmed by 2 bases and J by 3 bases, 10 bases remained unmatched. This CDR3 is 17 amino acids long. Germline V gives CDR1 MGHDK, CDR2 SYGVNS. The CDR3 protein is CASSEGRTGVLKETQYF. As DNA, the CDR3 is TGTGCCAGCAGTGAAGGACGGACAGGGGTATTAAAAGAGACCCAGTACTTC.

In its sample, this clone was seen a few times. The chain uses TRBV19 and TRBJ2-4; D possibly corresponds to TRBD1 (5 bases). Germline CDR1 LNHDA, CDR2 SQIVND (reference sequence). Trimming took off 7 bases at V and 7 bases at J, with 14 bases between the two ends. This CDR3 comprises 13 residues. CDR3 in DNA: TGTGCCAGTACCACAAGGGGCCAGAACATTCAGTACTTC. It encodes CASTTRGQNIQYF.

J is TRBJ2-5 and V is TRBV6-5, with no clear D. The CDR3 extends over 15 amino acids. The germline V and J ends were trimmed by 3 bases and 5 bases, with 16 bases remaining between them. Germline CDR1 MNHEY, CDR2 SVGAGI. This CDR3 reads CASSYWTLREETQYF. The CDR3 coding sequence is TGTGCCAGCAGTTATTGGACCCTGCGTGAGGAGACCCAGTACTTC.

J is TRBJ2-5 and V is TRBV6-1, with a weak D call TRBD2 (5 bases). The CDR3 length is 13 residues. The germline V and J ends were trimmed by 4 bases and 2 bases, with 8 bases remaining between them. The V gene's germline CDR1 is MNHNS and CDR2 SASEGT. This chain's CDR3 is CASSVDLQETQYF. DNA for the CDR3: TGTGCCAGCAGTGTGGACTTACAAGAGACCCAGTACTTC.